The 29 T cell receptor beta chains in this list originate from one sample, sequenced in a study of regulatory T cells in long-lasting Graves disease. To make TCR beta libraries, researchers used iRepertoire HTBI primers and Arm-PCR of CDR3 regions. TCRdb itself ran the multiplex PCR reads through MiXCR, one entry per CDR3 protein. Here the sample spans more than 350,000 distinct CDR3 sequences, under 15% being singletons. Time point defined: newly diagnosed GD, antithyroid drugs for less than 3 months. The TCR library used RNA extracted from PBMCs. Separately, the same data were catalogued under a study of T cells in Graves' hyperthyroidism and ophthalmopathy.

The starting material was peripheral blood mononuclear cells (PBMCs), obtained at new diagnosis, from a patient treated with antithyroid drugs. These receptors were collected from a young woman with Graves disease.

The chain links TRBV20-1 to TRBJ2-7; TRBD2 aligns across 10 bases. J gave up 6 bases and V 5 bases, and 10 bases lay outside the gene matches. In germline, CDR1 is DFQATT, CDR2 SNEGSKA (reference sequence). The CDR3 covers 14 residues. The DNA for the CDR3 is TGCAGTGCTTCGTCGCTAGCGGGAGCTGGCGAGCAGTACTTC. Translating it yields CSASSLAGAGEQYF.

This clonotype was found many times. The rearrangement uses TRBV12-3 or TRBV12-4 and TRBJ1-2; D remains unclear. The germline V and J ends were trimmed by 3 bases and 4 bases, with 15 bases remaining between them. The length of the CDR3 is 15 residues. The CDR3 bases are TGTGCCAGCAGTTTGGGCCTCCTCGGCCGCTATGGCTACACCTTC. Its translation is CASSLGLLGRYGYTF.

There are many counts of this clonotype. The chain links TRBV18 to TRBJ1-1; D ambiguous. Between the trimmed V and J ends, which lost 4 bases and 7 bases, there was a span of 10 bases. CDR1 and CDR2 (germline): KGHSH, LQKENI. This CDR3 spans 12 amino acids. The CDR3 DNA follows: TGTGCCAGCTCACTCCTGAATAATGAAGCTTTCTTT. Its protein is CASSLLNNEAFF.

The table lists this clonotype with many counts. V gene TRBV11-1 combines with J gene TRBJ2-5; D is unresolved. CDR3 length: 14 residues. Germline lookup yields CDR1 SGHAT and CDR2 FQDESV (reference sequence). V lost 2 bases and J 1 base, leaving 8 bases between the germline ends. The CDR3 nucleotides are TGTGCCAGCAGCTTACTGTGGGTCCAAGAGACCCAGTACTTC. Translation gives CASSLLWVQETQYF. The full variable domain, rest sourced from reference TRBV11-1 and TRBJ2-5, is EAEVAQSPRYKITEKSQAVAFWCDPISGHATLYWYRQILGQGPELLVQFQDESVVDDSQLPKDRFSAERLKGVDSTLKIQPAELGDSAMYLCASSLLWVQETQYFGPGTRLLVL.

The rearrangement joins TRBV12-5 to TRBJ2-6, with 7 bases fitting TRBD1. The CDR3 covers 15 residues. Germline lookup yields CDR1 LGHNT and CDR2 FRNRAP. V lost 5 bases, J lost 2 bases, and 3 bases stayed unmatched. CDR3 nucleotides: TGTGCTAGTGGTCCTGGACAGGCTGGGGCCAACGTCCTGACTTTC. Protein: CASGPGQAGANVLTF.

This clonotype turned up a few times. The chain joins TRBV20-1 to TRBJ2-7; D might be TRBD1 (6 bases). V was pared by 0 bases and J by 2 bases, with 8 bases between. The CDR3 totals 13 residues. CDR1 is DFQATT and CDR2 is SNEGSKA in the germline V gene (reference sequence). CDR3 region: CSAREGAAYEQYF. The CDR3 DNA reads TGCAGTGCTAGAGAGGGGGCCGCCTACGAGCAGTACTTC.

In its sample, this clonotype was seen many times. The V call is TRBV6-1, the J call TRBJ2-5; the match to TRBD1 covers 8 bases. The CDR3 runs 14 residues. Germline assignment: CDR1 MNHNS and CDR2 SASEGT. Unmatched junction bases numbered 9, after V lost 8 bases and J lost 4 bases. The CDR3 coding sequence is TGTGCCAGCGTTCTCGACAGGGGTCGAGAGACCCAGTACTTC. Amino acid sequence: CASVLDRGRETQYF.

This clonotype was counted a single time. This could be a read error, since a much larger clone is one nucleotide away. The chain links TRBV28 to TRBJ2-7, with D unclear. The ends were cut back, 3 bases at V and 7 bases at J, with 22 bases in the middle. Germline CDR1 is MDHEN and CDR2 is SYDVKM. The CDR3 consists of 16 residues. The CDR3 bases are TGTGCCAGCAGTTTTGTTGACACGAGCTCCTACAATGAGCAGTACTTC. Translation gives CASSFVDTSSYNEQYF.

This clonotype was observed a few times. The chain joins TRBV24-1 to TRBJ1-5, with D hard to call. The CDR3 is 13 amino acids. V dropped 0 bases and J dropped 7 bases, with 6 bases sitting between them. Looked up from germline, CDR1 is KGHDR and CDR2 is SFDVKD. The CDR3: CATSDLRGQPQHF. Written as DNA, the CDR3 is TGTGCCACCAGTGATTTGAGAGGGCAGCCCCAGCATTTT.

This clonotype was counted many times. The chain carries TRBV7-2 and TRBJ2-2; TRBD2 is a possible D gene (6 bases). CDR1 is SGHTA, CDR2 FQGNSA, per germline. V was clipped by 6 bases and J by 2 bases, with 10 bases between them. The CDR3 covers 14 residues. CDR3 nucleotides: TGTGCCAGCAGACGACTAGTTAACACCGGGGAGCTGTTTTTT. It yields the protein CASRRLVNTGELFF.

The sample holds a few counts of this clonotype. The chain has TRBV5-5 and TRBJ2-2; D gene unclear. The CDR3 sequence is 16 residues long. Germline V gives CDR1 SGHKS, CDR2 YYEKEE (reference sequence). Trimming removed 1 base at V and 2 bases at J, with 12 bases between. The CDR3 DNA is TGTGCCAGCAGCTTGAATTGGAACCTAAACACCGGGGAGCTGTTTTTT. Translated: CASSLNWNLNTGELFF.

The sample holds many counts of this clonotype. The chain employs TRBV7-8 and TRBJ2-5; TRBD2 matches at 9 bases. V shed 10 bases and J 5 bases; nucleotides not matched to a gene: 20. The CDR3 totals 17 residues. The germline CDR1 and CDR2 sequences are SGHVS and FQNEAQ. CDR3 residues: CATNPRGAGGPLETQYF. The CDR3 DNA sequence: TGTGCCACAAACCCCCGGGGGGCGGGAGGGCCTTTGGAGACCCAGTACTTC.

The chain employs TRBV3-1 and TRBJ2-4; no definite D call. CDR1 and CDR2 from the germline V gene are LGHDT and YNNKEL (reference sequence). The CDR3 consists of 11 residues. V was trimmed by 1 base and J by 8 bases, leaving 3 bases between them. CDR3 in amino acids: CASSQGYIQYF. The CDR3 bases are TGTGCCAGCAGCCAAGGCTACATTCAGTACTTC.

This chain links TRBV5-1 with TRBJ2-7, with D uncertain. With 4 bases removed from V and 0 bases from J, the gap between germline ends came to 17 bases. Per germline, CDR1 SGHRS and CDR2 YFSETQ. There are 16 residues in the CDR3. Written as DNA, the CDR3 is TGCGCCAGCAGCCCGGGCCAAGCGTCGAGCTCCTACGAGCAGTACTTC. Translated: CASSPGQASSSYEQYF.

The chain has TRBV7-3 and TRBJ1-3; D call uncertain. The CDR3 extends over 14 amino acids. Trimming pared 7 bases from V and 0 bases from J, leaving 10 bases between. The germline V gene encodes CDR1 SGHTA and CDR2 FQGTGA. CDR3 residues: CASKGPDSGNTIYF. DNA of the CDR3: TGTGCCAGCAAAGGACCGGACTCTGGAAACACCATATATTTT.

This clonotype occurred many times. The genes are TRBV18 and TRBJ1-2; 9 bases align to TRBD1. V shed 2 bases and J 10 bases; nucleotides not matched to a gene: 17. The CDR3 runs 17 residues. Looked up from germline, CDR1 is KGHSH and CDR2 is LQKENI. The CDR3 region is CASSPTPGTGTLGAYTF. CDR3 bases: TGTGCCAGCTCACCAACTCCCGGGACAGGGACCCTAGGGGCCTACACCTTC.

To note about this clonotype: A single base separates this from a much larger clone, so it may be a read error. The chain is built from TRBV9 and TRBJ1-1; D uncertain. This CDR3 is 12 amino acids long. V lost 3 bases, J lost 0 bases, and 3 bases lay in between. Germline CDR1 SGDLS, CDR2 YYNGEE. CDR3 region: CASSEMNTEAFF. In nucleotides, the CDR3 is TGTGCCAGCAGCGAGATGAACACTGAAGCTTTCTTT.

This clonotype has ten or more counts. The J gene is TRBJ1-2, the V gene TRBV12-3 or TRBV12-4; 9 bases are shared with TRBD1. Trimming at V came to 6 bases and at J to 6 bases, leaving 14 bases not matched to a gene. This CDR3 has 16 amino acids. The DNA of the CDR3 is TGTGCCAGCAGCTCCTCTTACCGGGACAGGGTTCATGGCTACACCTTC. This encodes CASSSSYRDRVHGYTF.

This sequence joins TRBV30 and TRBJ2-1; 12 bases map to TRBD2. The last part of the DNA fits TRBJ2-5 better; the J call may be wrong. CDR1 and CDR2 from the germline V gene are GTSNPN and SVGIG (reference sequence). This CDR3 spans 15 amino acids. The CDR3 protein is CARGSLAGGSGTQYF. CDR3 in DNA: TGTGCCCGGGGGAGCCTAGCGGGAGGGTCCGGGACCCAGTACTTC.

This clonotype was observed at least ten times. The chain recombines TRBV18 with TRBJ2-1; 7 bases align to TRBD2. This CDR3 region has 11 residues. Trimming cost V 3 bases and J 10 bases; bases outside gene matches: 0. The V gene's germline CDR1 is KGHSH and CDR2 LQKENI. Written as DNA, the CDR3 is TGTGCCAGCTCACCGGGGGGGGAGCAGTTCTTC. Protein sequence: CASSPGGEQFF. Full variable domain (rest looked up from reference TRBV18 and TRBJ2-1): NAGVMQNPRHLVRRRGQEARLRCSPMKGHSHVYWYRQLPEEGLKFMVYLQKENIIDESGMPKERFSAEFPKEGPSILRIQQVVRGDSAAYFCASSPGGEQFFGPGTRLTVL.

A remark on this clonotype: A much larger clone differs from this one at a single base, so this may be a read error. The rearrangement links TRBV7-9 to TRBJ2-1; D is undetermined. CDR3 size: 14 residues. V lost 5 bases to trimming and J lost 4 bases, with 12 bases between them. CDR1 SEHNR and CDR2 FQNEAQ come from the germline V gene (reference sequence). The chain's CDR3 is CASSQVVGYNEQFF. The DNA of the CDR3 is TGTGCCAGCAGCCAAGTAGTGGGATACAATGAGCAGTTCTTC.

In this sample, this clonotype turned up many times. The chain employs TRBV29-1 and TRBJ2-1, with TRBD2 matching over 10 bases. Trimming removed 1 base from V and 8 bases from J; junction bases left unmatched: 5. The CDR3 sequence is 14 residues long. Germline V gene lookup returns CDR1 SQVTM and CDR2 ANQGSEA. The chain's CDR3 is CSVEVSGRAYEQFF. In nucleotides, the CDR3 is TGCAGCGTTGAAGTAAGCGGGAGGGCCTATGAGCAGTTCTTC.

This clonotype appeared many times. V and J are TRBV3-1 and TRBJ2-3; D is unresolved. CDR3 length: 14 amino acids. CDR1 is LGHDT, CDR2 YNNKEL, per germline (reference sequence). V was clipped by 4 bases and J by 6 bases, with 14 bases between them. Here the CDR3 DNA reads TGTGCCAGCAGCCTGGACCCTACCGCGGATACGCAGTATTTT. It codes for CASSLDPTADTQYF.

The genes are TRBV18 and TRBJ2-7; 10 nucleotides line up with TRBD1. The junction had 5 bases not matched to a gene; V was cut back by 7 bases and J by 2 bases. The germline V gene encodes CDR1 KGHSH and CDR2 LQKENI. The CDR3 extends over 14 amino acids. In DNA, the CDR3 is TGTGCCAGCTTGGCCGACAGGGGGCCCTACGAGCAGTACTTC. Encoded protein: CASLADRGPYEQYF.

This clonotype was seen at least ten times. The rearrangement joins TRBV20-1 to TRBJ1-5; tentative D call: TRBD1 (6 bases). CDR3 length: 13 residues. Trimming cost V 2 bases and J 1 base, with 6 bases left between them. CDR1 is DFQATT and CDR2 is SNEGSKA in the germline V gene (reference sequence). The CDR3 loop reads CSARQGSNQPQHF. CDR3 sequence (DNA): TGCAGTGCTAGACAGGGGAGCAATCAGCCCCAGCATTTT.

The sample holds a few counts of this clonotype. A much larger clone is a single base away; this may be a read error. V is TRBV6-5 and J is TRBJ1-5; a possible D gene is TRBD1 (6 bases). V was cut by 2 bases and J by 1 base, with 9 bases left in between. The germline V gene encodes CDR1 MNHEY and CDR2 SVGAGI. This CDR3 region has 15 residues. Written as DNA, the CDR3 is TGTGCCAGCAGTTACAGGACAGCGAGCAATCAGCCCCAGCATTTT. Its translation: CASSYRTASNQPQHF.

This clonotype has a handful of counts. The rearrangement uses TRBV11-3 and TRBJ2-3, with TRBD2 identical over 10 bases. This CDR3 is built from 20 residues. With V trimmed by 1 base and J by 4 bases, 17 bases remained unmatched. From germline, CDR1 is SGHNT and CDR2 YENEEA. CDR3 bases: TGTGCCAGCAGCTTAGGGATTCGGACTAGCGGTAGGAGGGGGCCAGATACGCAGTATTTT. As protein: CASSLGIRTSGRRGPDTQYF.

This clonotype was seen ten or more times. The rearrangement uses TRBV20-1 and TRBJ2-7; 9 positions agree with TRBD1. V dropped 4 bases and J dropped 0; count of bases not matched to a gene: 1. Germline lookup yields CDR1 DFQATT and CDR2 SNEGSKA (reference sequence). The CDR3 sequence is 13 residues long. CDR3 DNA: TGCAGTGCTACGGGACAGGGCTCCTACGAGCAGTACTTC. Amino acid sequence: CSATGQGSYEQYF.

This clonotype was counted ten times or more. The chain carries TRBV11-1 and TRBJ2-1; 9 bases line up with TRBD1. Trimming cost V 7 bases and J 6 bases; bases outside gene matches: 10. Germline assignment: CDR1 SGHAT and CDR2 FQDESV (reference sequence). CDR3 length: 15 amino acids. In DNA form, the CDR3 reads TGTGCCAGCAACCTCTACAGGGGGCTCGGCAATGAGCAGTTCTTC. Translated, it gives CASNLYRGLGNEQFF.